The 8 T cell receptor beta chains in this list originate from one sample, sequenced in a study of shared clonotypes between healthy human individuals. Assay: immunoSEQ multiplex PCR; the TCRdb copy retains only in-frame clones and omits some. The sample shows about 800,000 clones, 96% of them seen only once. CD45RO-negative cells were positively selected for CCR7, leaving out terminally differentiated effector memory CD45RA+ cells. Sequencing was done on a sample of naive CD8+ T cells sorted from blood. The receptors originated from a man younger than 45 in good health.

This rearrangement joins TRBV6-1 to TRBJ2-3; D is ambiguous. The CDR3 is made up of 17 amino acids. From germline, CDR1 is MNHNS and CDR2 SASEGT. The V end was cut by 0 bases, the J end by 0 bases, with 13 bases between. The CDR3 protein is CASSEAPGQPSTDTQYF. In nucleotides, the CDR3 is TGTGCCAGCAGTGAAGCACCGGGCCAACCTAGCACAGATACGCAGTATTTT.

The V and J genes are TRBV29-1 and TRBJ2-7, with 9 nucleotides matching TRBD1. The germline V gene encodes CDR1 SQVTM and CDR2 ANQGSEA. The junction had 9 bases not matched to a gene; V was cut back by 6 bases and J by 3 bases. This CDR3 is built from 14 residues. The CDR3: CSVAGTGKSYEQYF. As DNA, the CDR3 is TGCAGCGTCGCCGGGACAGGGAAGAGCTACGAGCAGTACTTC.

The chain links TRBV2 to TRBJ1-4, with TRBD1 identical over 8 bases. Trimming took 8 bases from V and 8 from J; bases not matched to a gene: 1. Germline V gives CDR1 SNHLY, CDR2 FYNNEI. This CDR3 is built from 11 residues. This chain's CDR3 is CASRDREKLFF. The DNA for the CDR3 is TGTGCCAGCCGGGACAGGGAAAAACTGTTTTTT.

The J gene is TRBJ2-5, the V gene TRBV6-5; D remains unclear. CDR1 and CDR2 (germline): MNHEY, SVGAGI. The V end was cut by 2 bases, the J end by 12 bases, with 10 bases between. The CDR3 is 11 residues long. CDR3 nucleotides: TGTGCCAGCAGTTACGGGCTTCAGGAGTACTTC. This encodes CASSYGLQEYF.

The chain employs TRBV25-1 and TRBJ2-1; 7 bases line up with TRBD2. Trimming cost V 5 bases and J 0 bases; bases outside gene matches: 7. The germline V gene encodes CDR1 MGHDK and CDR2 SYGVNS. This CDR3 spans 16 amino acids. This CDR3 reads CASSPRGGSSYNEQFF. The CDR3 region has the DNA TGTGCCAGCAGTCCGAGGGGAGGGAGCTCCTACAATGAGCAGTTCTTC.

This sequence joins TRBV27 and TRBJ1-3; D unclear. Trimming pared 6 bases from V and 2 bases from J, leaving 17 bases between. Germline-derived CDR1 and CDR2 are MNHEY and SMNVEV (reference sequence). The CDR3 sequence is 16 residues long. The chain's CDR3 is CASRTFIGQAGNTIYF. The DNA for the CDR3 is TGTGCCAGCAGGACTTTCATCGGGCAGGCTGGAAACACCATATATTTT.

V gene TRBV27 combines with J gene TRBJ2-1, with unresolved D. V lost 0 bases and J lost 8, with 8 bases in between. The CDR3 loop spans 13 amino acids. Germline V lookup: CDR1 MNHEY, CDR2 SMNVEV (reference sequence). CDR3 nucleotides: TGTGCCAGCAGTTTATCGCGGCGAGATGAGCAGTTCTTC. Protein sequence: CASSLSRRDEQFF.

The gene calls are TRBV27 and TRBJ2-7, with 8 positions matching TRBD2. V lost 6 bases and J lost 2; bases outside the gene matches: 12. The CDR3 spans 16 residues. Germline values: CDR1 MNHEY, CDR2 SMNVEV (reference sequence). The CDR3 protein is CASSFREGEVTYEQYF. In DNA, the CDR3 is TGTGCCAGCAGCTTCCGGGAGGGTGAGGTTACCTACGAGCAGTACTTC.